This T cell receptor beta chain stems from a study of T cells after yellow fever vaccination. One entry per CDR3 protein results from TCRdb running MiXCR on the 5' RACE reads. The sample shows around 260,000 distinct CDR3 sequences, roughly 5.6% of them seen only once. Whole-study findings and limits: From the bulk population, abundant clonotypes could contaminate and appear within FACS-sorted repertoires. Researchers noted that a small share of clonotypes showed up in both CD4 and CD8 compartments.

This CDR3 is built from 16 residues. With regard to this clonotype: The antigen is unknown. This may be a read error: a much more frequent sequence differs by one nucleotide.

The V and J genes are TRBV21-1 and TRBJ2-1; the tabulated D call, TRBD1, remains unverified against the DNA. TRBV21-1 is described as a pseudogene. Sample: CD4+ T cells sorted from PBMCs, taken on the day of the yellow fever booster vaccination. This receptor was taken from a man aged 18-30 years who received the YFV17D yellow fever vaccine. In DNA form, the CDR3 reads TGTGCCAGCAGCACCCCTCATAGAGGGGGGGAAGTTGAGCAGTTCTTC. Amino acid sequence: CASSTPHRGGEVEQFF.